This TCR beta chain comes out of a study of cytotoxic CD8 clonotypes in ibrutinib-treated CLL. Study-wide background: Some 25 partial and 2 complete responses; at median approximately 6 years, approximately 14 remitted, around 12 progressed.

Method: immunoSEQ multiplex PCR; TCRdb's copy keeps in-frame clones and lacks some. This repertoire shows 80,000 to 95,000 clones, 79% found once; its top ten account for about 4.4%. The ends were cut back, 0 bases at V and 7 bases at J, with 13 bases in the middle. The CDR3 totals 14 residues. Germline CDR1 SGHRS, CDR2 YFSETQ. This receptor was obtained from a human donor with chronic lymphocytic leukemia. The chain links TRBV5-1 to TRBJ2-5, with D possibly TRBD2 on 6 matching bases. The sequences come from PBMCs, collected after 12 months of ibrutinib treatment. CDR3 protein: CASSLVLAGGTQYF. The CDR3 DNA sequence: TGCGCCAGCAGCTTGGTACTAGCTGGGGGGACCCAGTACTTC.